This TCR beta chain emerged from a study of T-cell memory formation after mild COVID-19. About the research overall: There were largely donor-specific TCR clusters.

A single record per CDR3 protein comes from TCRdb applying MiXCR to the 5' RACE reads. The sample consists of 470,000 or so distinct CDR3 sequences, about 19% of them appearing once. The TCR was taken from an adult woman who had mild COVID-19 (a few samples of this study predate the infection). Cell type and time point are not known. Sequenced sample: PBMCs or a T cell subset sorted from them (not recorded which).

In DNA, the CDR3 is TGCGCCAGCAGCAAGGAAGTGGAGGGACCCAATGGCTACACCTTC. This sequence encodes CASSKEVEGPNGYTF. This sequence joins TRBV5-1 and TRBJ1-2, with TRBD1 as a possible D gene (5 bases). This CDR3 spans 15 amino acids. Germline V lookup: CDR1 SGHRS, CDR2 YFSETQ. The V end was cut by 4 bases, the J end by 6 bases, with 19 bases between.